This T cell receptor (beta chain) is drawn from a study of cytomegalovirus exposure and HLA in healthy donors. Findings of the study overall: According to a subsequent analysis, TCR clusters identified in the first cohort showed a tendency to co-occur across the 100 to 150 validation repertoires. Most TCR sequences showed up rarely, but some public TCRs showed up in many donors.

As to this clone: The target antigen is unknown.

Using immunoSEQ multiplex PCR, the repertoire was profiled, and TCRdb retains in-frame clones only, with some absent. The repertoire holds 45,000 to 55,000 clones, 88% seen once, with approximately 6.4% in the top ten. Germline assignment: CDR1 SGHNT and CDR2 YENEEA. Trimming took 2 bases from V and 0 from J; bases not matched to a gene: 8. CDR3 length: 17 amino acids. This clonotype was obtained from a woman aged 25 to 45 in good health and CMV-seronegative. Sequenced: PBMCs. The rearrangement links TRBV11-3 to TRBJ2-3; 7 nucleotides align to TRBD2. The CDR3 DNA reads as TGTGCCAGCAGCTTATCGGCTAGCGGAGGTAGCACAGATACGCAGTATTTT. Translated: CASSLSASGGSTDTQYF.